This is a list of T cell receptor beta chains from one sample in a study of blood T cell repertoires in COVID-19. Repertoires were generated with immunoSEQ multiplex PCR, while TCRdb's copy carries only in-frame clones and drops some. Of about 290,000 clones listed, roughly 85% are singletons. Input material: peripheral blood. Receptor source: a woman in her 30s with active or convalescent COVID-19. The CDR3 runs from the conserved cysteine through the conserved F or W. D genes are given only for firm matches. Clone size is stated in some rows and not others, as once, few, many or a class when expanded.

j_call d_call clone_size v_call cdr3_nt cdr3_aa
TRBJ1-2 TRBD1 NA TRBV5-5 TGTGCCAGCCACCCTGACAGGGGAGGCGGCTACACCTTC CASHPDRGGGYTF
TRBJ1-6 TRBD1 NA TRBV6-1 TGTGCCAGCAGTGACTTCGGACAGGGGAGCTCCTATAATTCACCCCTCCACTTT CASSDFGQGSSYNSPLHF
TRBJ2-1 TRBD2 NA TRBV6-5 TGTGCCAGCAGTTCCAGCGGGGGCCCTTACAATGAGCAGTTCTTC CASSSSGGPYNEQFF
TRBJ1-3 NA few TRBV21-1 TGTGCCAGCAGCAAGGGCTTGGCACACTTCTACTCTGGAAACACCATATATTTT CASSKGLAHFYSGNTIYF
TRBJ1-1 TRBD1 NA TRBV24-1 TGTGCCACCAAACAGGGGGCCACTGAAGCTTTCTTT CATKQGATEAFF
TRBJ1-2 NA NA TRBV30 TGTGCCTGGAAACCTCCCGCTGCGTATTACGACTATGGCTACACCTTC CAWKPPAAYYDYGYTF
TRBJ2-1 NA NA TRBV12-3/TRBV12-4 TGTGCCAGCAGTCCCGAGAGGGAAGACGAGCAGTTCTTC CASSPEREDEQFF
TRBJ2-7 NA few TRBV21-1 TGTGCCAGCAGCAAATTTTGGCGGGGGTTCTACGAGCAGTACTTC CASSKFWRGFYEQYF
TRBJ2-1 TRBD1 once TRBV7-9 TGTGCCAGCAGCTCGCTGGGACAGGGAATTGGGTCATACAATGAGCAGTTCTTC CASSSLGQGIGSYNEQFF
TRBJ1-5 NA NA TRBV12-3/TRBV12-4 TGTGCCAGCAGTTTAGGGGCAGATCAGCCCCAGCATTTT CASSLGADQPQHF
TRBJ2-1 NA NA TRBV5-3 TGTGCCAGAAGCTTTACGAAAACAAGTTACAATGAGCAGTTCTTC CARSFTKTSYNEQFF
TRBJ1-4 TRBD1 NA TRBV19 TGTGCCAGTAGCCGCTGGGACAGTGGCGAAAAACTGTTTTTT CASSRWDSGEKLFF
TRBJ2-7 TRBD2 NA TRBV5-5 TGTGCCAGCAGCTTGCAGCTAGCGGGGGGGCACGAGCAGTACTTC CASSLQLAGGHEQYF
TRBJ1-2 TRBD1 NA TRBV6-1 TGTGCCAGCAGTGAAACCCGGGACAGTCGGTATGGCTACACCTTC CASSETRDSRYGYTF
TRBJ2-7 NA NA TRBV12-5 TGTGCTAGTGGTCTTGGACTCTCCTACGAGCAGTACTTC CASGLGLSYEQYF
TRBJ2-2 NA NA TRBV24-1 TGTGCCACCAGTGACAATTCAGCGAACACCGGGGAGCTGTTTTTT CATSDNSANTGELFF
TRBJ1-2 TRBD1 NA TRBV9 TGTGCCAGCACCGGACAGGGGGCGCGAGGGTCCTATGGCTACACCTTC CASTGQGARGSYGYTF
TRBJ2-5 TRBD2 NA TRBV3-1/TRBV3-2 TGTGCCAGCAGCCTCCGGGCGGGGGTAATGGAGACCCAGTACTTC CASSLRAGVMETQYF
TRBJ1-4 NA few TRBV7-9 TGTGCCAGCAGCTTAGGAGGTTTTAATGAAAAACTGTTTTTT CASSLGGFNEKLFF
TRBJ1-6 NA NA TRBV30 TGTGCCTGCCTCAATAATTACGGGGGGTCACCCCTCCACTTT CACLNNYGGSPLHF
TRBJ1-5 NA NA TRBV30 TGTGCCTGGAGCCCTCAGGGATCCAATCAGCCCCAGCATTTT CAWSPQGSNQPQHF
TRBJ1-6 TRBD1 NA TRBV15 TGTGCCACCAGCAGAGAGGGACAGGATAATTCACCCCTCCACTTT CATSREGQDNSPLHF
TRBJ1-6 NA NA TRBV6-5 TGTGCCAGCCAGAGGAGCTCCTATAATTCACCCCTCCACTTT CASQRSSYNSPLHF
TRBJ2-7 TRBD2 NA TRBV20-1 TGCAGTGCTAGTCAAGCGGGGGCGGGAGAGCAGTACTTC CSASQAGAGEQYF